The source of this T cell receptor beta chain is a study of Ad26.COV2.S vaccination and SARS-CoV-2 variants. General observations from the study: Participants in the vaccine arm had higher spike-specific TCR breadth; placebo recipients had lower.

V lost 4 bases, J lost 9 bases, and 18 bases lay in between. CDR1 KGHDR and CDR2 SFDVKD come from the germline V gene. CDR3 length: 15 amino acids. Treatment defined: some 20 received Ad26.COV2.S at low or high dose, single or two shots; 5 received placebo; per-sample allocation not given. Repertoires come from day 63 after the first vaccine or placebo injection. Based in Boston, the donor was an adult of 18-55 years. Vaccination used an Ad26 vector expressing Wuhan-strain SARS-CoV-2 spike. With regard to this clone: Its antigen is undetermined.

Sequencing was performed with immunoSEQ multiplex PCR; in TCRdb, only in-frame clones are kept and a portion is missing. The data hold roughly 420,000 clones, with roughly 89% observed a single time. The chain employs TRBV24-1 and TRBJ2-1; D call uncertain. The sequences come from peripheral blood, collected in a trial of Ad26.COV2.S vaccine versus placebo. This sequence originates from a person aged 18-65 years who received the Ad26.COV2.S COVID-19 vaccine or a placebo. The CDR3 DNA reads TGTGCCACCAGTGACCTCGGGTTTGGAATCACTGAGCAGTTCTTC. Translation: CATSDLGFGITEQFF.